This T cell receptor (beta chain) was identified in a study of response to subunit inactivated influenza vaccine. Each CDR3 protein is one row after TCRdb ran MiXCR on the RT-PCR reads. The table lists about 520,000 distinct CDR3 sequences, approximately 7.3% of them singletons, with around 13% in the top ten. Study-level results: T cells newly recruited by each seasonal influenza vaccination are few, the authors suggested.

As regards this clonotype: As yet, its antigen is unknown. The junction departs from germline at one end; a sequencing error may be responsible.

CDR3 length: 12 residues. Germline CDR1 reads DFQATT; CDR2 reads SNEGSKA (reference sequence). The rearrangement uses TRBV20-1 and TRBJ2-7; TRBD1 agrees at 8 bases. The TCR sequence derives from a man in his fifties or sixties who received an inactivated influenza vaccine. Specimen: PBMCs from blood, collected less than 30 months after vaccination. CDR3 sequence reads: CSGHGTGIEEHF. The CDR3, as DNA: TGCAGTGGCCATGGGACAGGCATTGAGGAGCACTTC.